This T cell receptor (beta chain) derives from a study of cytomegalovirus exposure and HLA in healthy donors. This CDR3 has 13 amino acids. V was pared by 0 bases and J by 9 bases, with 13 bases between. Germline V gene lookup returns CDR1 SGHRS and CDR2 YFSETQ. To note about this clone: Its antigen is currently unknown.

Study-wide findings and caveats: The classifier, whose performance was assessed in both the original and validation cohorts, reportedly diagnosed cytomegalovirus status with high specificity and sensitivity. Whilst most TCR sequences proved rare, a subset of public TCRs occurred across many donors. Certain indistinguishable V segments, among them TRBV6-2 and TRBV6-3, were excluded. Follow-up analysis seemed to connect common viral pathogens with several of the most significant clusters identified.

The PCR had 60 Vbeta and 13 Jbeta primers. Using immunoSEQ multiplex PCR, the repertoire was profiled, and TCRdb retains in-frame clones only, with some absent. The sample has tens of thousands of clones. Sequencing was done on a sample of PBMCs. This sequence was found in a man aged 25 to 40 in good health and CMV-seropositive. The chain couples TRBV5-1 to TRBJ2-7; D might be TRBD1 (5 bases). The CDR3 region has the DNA TGCGCCAGCAGCTTGGATCAGGGTAACGTGCAGTACTTC. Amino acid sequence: CASSLDQGNVQYF. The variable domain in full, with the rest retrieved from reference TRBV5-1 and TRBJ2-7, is KAGVTQTPRYLIKTRGQQVTLSCSPISGHRSVSWYQQTPGQGLQFLFEYFSETQRNKGNFPGRFSGRQFSNSRSEMNVSTLELGDSALYLCASSLDQGNVQYFGPGTRLTVT.